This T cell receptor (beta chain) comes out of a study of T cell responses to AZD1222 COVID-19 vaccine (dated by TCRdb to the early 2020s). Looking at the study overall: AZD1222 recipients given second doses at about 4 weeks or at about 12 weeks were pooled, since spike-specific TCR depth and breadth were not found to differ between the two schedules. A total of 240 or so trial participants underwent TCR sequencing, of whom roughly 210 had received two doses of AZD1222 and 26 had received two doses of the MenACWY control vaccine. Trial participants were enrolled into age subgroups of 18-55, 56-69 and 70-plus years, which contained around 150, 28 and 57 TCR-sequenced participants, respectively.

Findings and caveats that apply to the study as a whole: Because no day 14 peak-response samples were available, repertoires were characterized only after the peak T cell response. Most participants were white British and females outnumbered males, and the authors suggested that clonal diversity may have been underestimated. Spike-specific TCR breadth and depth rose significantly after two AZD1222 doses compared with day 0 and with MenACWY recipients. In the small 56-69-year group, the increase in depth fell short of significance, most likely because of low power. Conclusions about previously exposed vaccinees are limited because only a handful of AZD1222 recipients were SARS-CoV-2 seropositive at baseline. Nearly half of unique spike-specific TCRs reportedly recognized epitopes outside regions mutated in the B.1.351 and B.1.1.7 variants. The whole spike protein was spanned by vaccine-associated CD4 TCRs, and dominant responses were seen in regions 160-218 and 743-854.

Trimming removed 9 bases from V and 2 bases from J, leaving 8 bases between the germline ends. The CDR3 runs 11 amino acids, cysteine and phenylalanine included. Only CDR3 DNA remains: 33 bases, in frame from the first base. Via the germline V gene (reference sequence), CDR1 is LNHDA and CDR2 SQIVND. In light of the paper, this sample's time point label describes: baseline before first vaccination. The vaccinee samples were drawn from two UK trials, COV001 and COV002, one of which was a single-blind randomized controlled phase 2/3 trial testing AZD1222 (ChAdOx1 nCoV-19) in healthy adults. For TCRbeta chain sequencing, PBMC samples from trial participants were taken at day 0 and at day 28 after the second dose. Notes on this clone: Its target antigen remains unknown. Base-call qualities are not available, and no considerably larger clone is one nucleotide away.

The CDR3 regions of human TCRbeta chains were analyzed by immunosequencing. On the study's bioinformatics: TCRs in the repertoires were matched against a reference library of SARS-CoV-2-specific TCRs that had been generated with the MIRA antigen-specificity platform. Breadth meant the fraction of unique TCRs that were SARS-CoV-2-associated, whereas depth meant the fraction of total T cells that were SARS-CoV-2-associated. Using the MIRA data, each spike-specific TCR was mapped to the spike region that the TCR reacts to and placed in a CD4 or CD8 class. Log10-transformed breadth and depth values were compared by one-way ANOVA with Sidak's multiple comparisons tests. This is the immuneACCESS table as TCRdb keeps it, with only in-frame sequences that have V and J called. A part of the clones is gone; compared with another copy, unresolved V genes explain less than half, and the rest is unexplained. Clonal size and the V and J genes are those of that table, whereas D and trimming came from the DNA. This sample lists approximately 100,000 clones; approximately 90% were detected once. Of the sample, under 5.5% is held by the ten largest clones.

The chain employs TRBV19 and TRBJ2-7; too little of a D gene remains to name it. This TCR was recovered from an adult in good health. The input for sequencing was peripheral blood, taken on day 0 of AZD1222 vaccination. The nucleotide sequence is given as TGTGCCAGCGGACCCCCCTACGAGCAGTACTTC. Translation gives CASGPPYEQYF.